This T cell receptor beta chain was recovered during a study of neurological immune-mediated disorders (dated 2019 in TCRdb). Turning to the overall study: Peripheral blood TCR-beta repertoires from HTLV-I-associated myelopathy (HAM/TSP) patients, multiple sclerosis patients and healthy controls were compared by UMI-based sequencing. Longitudinal samples, technical triplicates and paired sorted CD4+ and CD8+ T-cell subsets, alongside PBMC samples, were included among the roughly 100 TCR-beta libraries. Each longitudinal HAM/TSP and healthy donor was sampled at 3 time-points spaced at about 3-40 month intervals. Of the 70 or so subjects in the cohort, around 14 were HAM/TSP patients, about 35 were multiple sclerosis patients, and 20 were healthy controls. The study at large found these results: TCR clonal expansion was highest in HAM/TSP patients and lowest in MS patients, with MS patients falling below even healthy controls. Expanded clones from different subjects shared no identical CDR3 amino acid sequences, which suggests that TCR-beta repertoires were private in all groups.

cDNA synthesis used template-switch 5'RACE with a primer carrying a 10-nucleotide random unique molecular identifier tagging each TCR transcript. Every sequencing run yielded over 160 million TCR-beta sequences covering 15-18 subjects. The RNeasy kit was used to extract total RNA. TCR-beta VDJ regions were amplified with primers for the TCR constant region and the 5'RACE anchor, using the KAPA Real-time Library Amplification kit. A first PCR added sample indexes and Illumina adaptors, and a second PCR then raised library yield. After Ampure bead purification, the TCR product of roughly 650 bp was size-selected on a 2% E-gel SizeSelection system. Library quality was checked on a Bioanalyzer, concentration was measured with Qubit, and libraries were quantified with the Kapa Library Quantification kit before pooling. Paired-end 2 x 150 bp sequencing of the libraries was performed on an Illumina HiSeq 2500. To increase sequence diversity, roughly 24-31% phiX was spiked into each library pool. Per the original workflow: Quality-filtered reads were processed with the UMI-based MiGEC pipeline, which removed over 80% of raw TCR sequences during error correction. IMGT germline references were used for alignment of VDJ genes, and clonotypes were defined by a unique CDR3 amino acid sequence together with V-J genes. Clonal expansion, Shannon diversity, and CDR3 relatedness (CalcPairwiseDistances, ClusterSamples) were evaluated with VDJtools, and phylogenetic trees were built with CLCbio workbench. A clone was classed as expanded if it had 8 or more unique UMIs, a cutoff based on coefficient-of-variation modelling across technical triplicates. TCRdb's own reprocessing of the public reads used fastp at Q25 and MiXCR and kept productive beta chains. Each entry merges the rows of one CDR3 protein and shows their most common DNA and genes. The V and J calls were determined by TCRdb, not by the authors. Counted in this sample were 70,000 to 95,000 distinct CDR3 sequences; over 10% of them appeared once. The ten largest clonotypes hold approximately 5% of the sample.

There are many counts of this clonotype. Its antigen is still unknown. No clone much larger than this one lies a single base away; base qualities are absent. Taken from the germline V gene (reference sequence), the CDR1 and CDR2 loops are MNHNY and SVGAGI. The V end gives up 0 bases and the J end 0 bases, leaving 7 bases in the junction not matched to a gene. The cysteine opens and the phenylalanine closes a CDR3 of 18 amino acids. The entry retains the CDR3 DNA only, 54 bases that are in frame from base 1. What this sample's time point label stands for: longitudinal time-point 2. Unsorted PBMC libraries were generated from 2 million PBMCs stored in RNAlater at -80 °C until RNA extraction. Peripheral blood was subjected to Ficoll-Hypaque density gradient centrifugation to isolate PBMCs, which were then cryopreserved in liquid nitrogen.

Sequencing was carried out using PBMCs. The receptor was isolated from a female donor with HTLV-1-associated myelopathy (HAM/TSP). The chain couples TRBV6-6 to TRBJ2-1, and TRBD1 aligns with 8 junction nucleotides. The sequenced DNA is TGTGCCAGCAGTTACTCGGGACAGGTCGAAAACTCCTACAATGAGCAGTTCTTC. This is translated as CASSYSGQVENSYNEQFF.